The present TCR beta chain was sequenced within a study of cytomegalovirus exposure and HLA in healthy donors. The CDR3 extends over 16 amino acids. Germline assignment: CDR1 SEHNR and CDR2 FQNEAQ (reference sequence). Trimming took off 3 bases at V and 2 bases at J, with 16 bases between the two ends. As concerns this clone: Antigen specificity is unknown.

General study results and limits: Reportedly, diagnosis of cytomegalovirus status by the classifier showed high specificity and sensitivity. V- and J-gene trimming of TCR beta was linked (in a later analysis) to a missense DCLRE1C variant. An ancestry cluster, one associated with Asian ancestry, reportedly showed fewer N-insertions than the approximately 650-donor mean in a later analysis.

The PCR used 60 Vbeta and 13 Jbeta primers. The repertoire was sequenced with immunoSEQ multiplex PCR; TCRdb's copy has only in-frame clones and lacks some. There are 84,000 or so clones in the sample; around 77% occur only once, and around 3.4% lies in the top ten. The V gene is TRBV7-9, the J gene TRBJ2-5; D perhaps matches TRBD1 (6 bases). The sequence was obtained from a man in his fifties in good health and CMV-seronegative. Sequencing was performed on PBMCs. The CDR3 is CASSFGRTDRQETQYF. In DNA form, the CDR3 reads TGTGCCAGCAGCTTCGGTCGGACAGACAGACAAGAGACCCAGTACTTC.